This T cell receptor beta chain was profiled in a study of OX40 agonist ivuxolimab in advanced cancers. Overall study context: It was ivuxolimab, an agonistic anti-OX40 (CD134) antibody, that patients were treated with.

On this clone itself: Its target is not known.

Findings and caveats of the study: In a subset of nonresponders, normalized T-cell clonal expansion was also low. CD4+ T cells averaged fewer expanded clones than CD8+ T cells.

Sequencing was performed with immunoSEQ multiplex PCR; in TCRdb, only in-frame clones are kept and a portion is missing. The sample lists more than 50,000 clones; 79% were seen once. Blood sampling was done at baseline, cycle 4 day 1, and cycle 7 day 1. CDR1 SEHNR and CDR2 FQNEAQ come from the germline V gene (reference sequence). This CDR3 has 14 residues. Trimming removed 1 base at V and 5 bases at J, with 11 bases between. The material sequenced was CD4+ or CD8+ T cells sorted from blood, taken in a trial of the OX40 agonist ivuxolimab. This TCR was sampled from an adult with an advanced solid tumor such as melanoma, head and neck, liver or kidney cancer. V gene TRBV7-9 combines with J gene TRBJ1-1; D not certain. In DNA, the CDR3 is TGTGCCAGCAGCTTAGGGAGACCTGGAACTGAAGCTTTCTTT. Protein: CASSLGRPGTEAFF.